This T cell receptor beta chain originates from a study of T-cell memory formation after mild COVID-19. Study information: Among the donors, TCR clusters were largely specific to each donor. Overall study results and limits: Day 15 to 85 contracting clones showed balanced CD4/CD8; day 15 to 37 expanders favored CD4+.

From the 5' RACE reads, TCRdb called clonotypes with MiXCR, one entry per CDR3 protein. This sample has a few hundred thousand distinct CDR3 sequences, with over 8.5% found just once. There are many counts of this clonotype. Its antigen remains unidentified. There are 14 residues in the CDR3. Germline V lookup: CDR1 SGHKS, CDR2 YYEKEE (reference sequence). Trimming cost V 0 bases and J 6 bases, with 9 bases left between them. The material sequenced was PBMCs or a T cell subset sorted from them (not recorded which). The sequence came from a man aged 18 to 35 who had mild COVID-19 (a few samples of this study predate the infection). Cell type and time point are not known. The chain employs TRBV5-5 and TRBJ2-2; D is ambiguous. The CDR3 spells CASSLGTASGELFF. CDR3 sequence (DNA): TGTGCCAGCAGCTTGGGGACCGCATCCGGGGAGCTGTTTTTT.